One and the same sample provided the 32 T cell receptor beta chains below, sequenced in a study of T cell repertoires in cytomegalovirus infection. TCRdb re-called the reads through MiXCR, storing one row per CDR3 protein. The sample has 300,000 to 400,000 distinct CDR3 sequences, approximately 32% seen once. No cognate antigen is known for these TCRs. Material: cultured PBMCs, obtained from culture after CMV antigen stimulation. These receptors came from a human donor in good health (CMV status not recorded). Some clones in this sample may be carry-over from other donors' samples.

CDR3 sequence: CASSLDGRLNEQFF. The DNA for the CDR3 is TGTGCCAGCAGCCTAGATGGGAGACTCAATGAGCAGTTCTTC. The rearrangement joins TRBV13 to TRBJ2-1; tentative D call: TRBD2 (5 bases). Per the germline V gene, CDR1 is PRHDT and CDR2 is FYEKMQ (reference sequence). Trimming cost V 5 bases and J 6 bases, with 14 bases left between them. CDR3 length equals 14 residues.

The rearrangement uses TRBV4-1 and TRBJ1-1, with 7 nucleotides matching TRBD1. This CDR3 comprises 15 residues. Germline loops: CDR1 MGHRA, CDR2 YSYEKL. V lost 3 bases, J lost 4 bases, and 8 bases stayed unmatched. CDR3: CASSHPGAGGTEAFF. CDR3 coding DNA: TGCGCCAGCAGCCACCCCGGGGCAGGGGGCACTGAAGCTTTCTTT.

This clonotype was counted a few times. V and J are TRBV10-3 and TRBJ2-5, with TRBD2 as a possible D gene (6 bases). CDR3 length: 15 residues. Looked up from germline, CDR1 is ENHRY and CDR2 is SYGVKD. Between the trimmed V and J ends, which lost 6 bases and 2 bases, there was a span of 16 bases. Here the CDR3 reads CAISARAGKQETQYF. The DNA for the CDR3 is TGTGCCATCAGCGCTAGAGCGGGTAAACAAGAGACCCAGTACTTC.

The J gene is TRBJ2-7, the V gene TRBV18, with D maybe TRBD2 (5 bases). The V gene's germline CDR1 is KGHSH and CDR2 LQKENI. Trimming pared 3 bases from V and 1 base from J, leaving 16 bases between. There are 16 residues in the CDR3. The CDR3 sequence: CASSPATGWDSYEQYF. The CDR3 DNA reads as TGTGCCAGCTCACCGGCCACGGGGTGGGATTCCTACGAGCAGTACTTC. Together with reference TRBV18 and TRBJ2-7, the CDR3 gives the full variable domain: NAGVMQNPRHLVRRRGQEARLRCSPMKGHSHVYWYRQLPEEGLKFMVYLQKENIIDESGMPKERFSAEFPKEGPSILRIQQVVRGDSAAYFCASSPATGWDSYEQYFGPGTRLTVT.

This clonotype occurred a few times. The genes are TRBV7-9 and TRBJ2-1, with 11 bases fitting TRBD1. CDR1 SEHNR and CDR2 FQNEAQ come from the germline V gene (reference sequence). Trimming cost V 1 base and J 7 bases; bases outside gene matches: 6. This CDR3 region has 16 residues. The CDR3 here is CASSLGGTGGLNEQFF. In nucleotides, the CDR3 is TGTGCCAGCAGCTTAGGGGGGACAGGGGGATTAAATGAGCAGTTCTTC.

This clonotype was detected ten times or more. The chain links TRBV20-1 to TRBJ2-2; 13 positions match TRBD2. J was trimmed by 5 bases and V by 5 bases; bases with no gene match: 8. CDR3 length equals 16 residues. Per the germline V gene, CDR1 is DFQATT and CDR2 is SNEGSKA (reference sequence). As DNA, the CDR3 is TGCAGTGCTTTGACTAGCGGGAGGACGGGGACCGGGGAGCTGTTTTTT. Translated, it gives CSALTSGRTGTGELFF.

The rearrangement uses TRBV6-8 and TRBJ2-7; 7 nucleotides line up with TRBD2. Losses at the gene ends were 4 bases for V and 6 bases for J; bases not matched to a gene: 9. Germline V gene sequence: CDR1 MNHGY, CDR2 SAAAGT. CDR3 size: 14 residues. The DNA of the CDR3 is TGTGCCAGCAGTTCCGGGACTACAAACGGCGAGCAGTACTTC. It codes for CASSSGTTNGEQYF.

This chain uses TRBV7-8 with TRBJ2-1; D might be TRBD1 (6 bases). Trimming shortened V by 7 bases and J by 10 bases, and 14 bases separated the two germline ends. The germline V gene encodes CDR1 SGHVS and CDR2 FQNEAQ. This CDR3 contains 12 residues. CDR3 protein: CASTEGETEQFF. CDR3 sequence (DNA): TGTGCCAGCACCGAGGGGGAGACAGAGCAGTTCTTC.

This clonotype was seen a few times. This chain connects TRBV19 to TRBJ1-5; 12 bases are a match to TRBD1. There are 16 residues in the CDR3. Germline CDR1 and CDR2: LNHDA and SQIVND (reference sequence). Trimming cost V 5 bases and J 4 bases; bases outside gene matches: 6. The CDR3 spells CASSGPGQGANQPQHF. As DNA, the CDR3 is TGTGCCAGTAGTGGCCCGGGACAGGGGGCAAATCAGCCCCAGCATTTT.

The chain employs TRBV7-9 and TRBJ1-3; D gene unclear. The CDR3 runs 16 residues. The germline CDR1 and CDR2 sequences are SEHNR and FQNEAQ (reference sequence). With 1 base removed from V and 0 bases from J, the gap between germline ends came to 10 bases. The CDR3 region has the DNA TGTGCCAGCAGCTTAGGGCCAGGATTCTCTGGAAACACCATATATTTT. This encodes CASSLGPGFSGNTIYF.

This clonotype was observed many times. The chain links TRBV7-2 to TRBJ2-4, with D possibly matching TRBD1 (5 bases). Trimming shortened V by 5 bases and J by 1 base, and 9 bases separated the two germline ends. The CDR3 runs 14 residues. CDR1 and CDR2 (germline): SGHTA, FQGNSA. The chain's CDR3 is CASSLRVAKNIQYF. In DNA form, the CDR3 reads TGTGCCAGCAGCCTCAGGGTGGCCAAAAACATTCAGTACTTC.

This clonotype appeared a few times. The chain links TRBV9 to TRBJ2-1, with TRBD2 matching 10 bases. The V gene's germline CDR1 is SGDLS and CDR2 YYNGEE. The junction had 11 bases not matched to a gene; V was cut back by 0 bases and J by 14 bases. CDR3 size: 15 residues. The CDR3 region has the DNA TGTGCCAGCAGCGTAGGACCCAGCGGGGGGGCCCGGGAGTTCTTC. Translation: CASSVGPSGGAREFF.

The table lists this clonotype with a few counts. The rearrangement joins TRBV12-3 or TRBV12-4 to TRBJ2-2; 7 bases line up with TRBD2. The junction had 3 bases not matched to a gene; V was cut back by 3 bases and J by 2 bases. The CDR3 is 15 residues long. CDR3 sequence: CASSFWGGNTGELFF. The DNA of the CDR3 is TGTGCCAGCAGTTTCTGGGGGGGTAACACCGGGGAGCTGTTTTTT.

This clonotype was seen many times. V gene TRBV6-1 combines with J gene TRBJ2-3; TRBD2 agrees at 10 bases. This CDR3 comprises 19 residues. V lost 6 bases and J lost 0; bases outside the gene matches: 15. The germline gives CDR1 MNHNS, CDR2 SASEGT. The CDR3 reads CASSSYFASGGSSTDTQYF. CDR3 coding DNA: TGTGCCAGCAGCTCCTATTTTGCTAGCGGGGGATCTAGCACAGATACGCAGTATTTT.

This clonotype has only one observation. The chain has TRBV5-6 and TRBJ1-4; D is perhaps TRBD1 (6 bases). CDR3 length: 15 amino acids. Per the germline V gene, CDR1 is SGHDT and CDR2 is YYEEEE. The germline V and J ends were trimmed by 4 bases and 8 bases, with 18 bases remaining between them. CDR3 coding DNA: TGTGCCAGCAGCCGTCGTGGGACACAGAACGAAAAACTGTTTTTT. It yields the protein CASSRRGTQNEKLFF.

This clonotype was counted many times. J is TRBJ2-3 and V is TRBV7-2; the D is unclear. With 5 bases removed from V and 2 bases from J, the gap between germline ends came to 11 bases. CDR1 and CDR2 from the germline V gene are SGHTA and FQGNSA. CDR3 length: 14 amino acids. The CDR3 region is CASSRGPTTDTQYF. CDR3 nucleotides: TGTGCCAGCAGCCGCGGACCTACCACAGATACGCAGTATTTT. The whole variable domain, filled in from reference TRBV7-2 and TRBJ2-3, reads GAGVSQSPSNKVTEKGKDVELRCDPISGHTALYWYRQSLGQGLEFLIYFQGNSAPDKSGLPSDRFSAERTGGSVSTLTIQRTQQEDSAVYLCASSRGPTTDTQYFGPGTRLTVL.

The chain employs TRBV27 and TRBJ2-2; the D is unclear. This CDR3 is built from 12 residues. The V gene's germline CDR1 is MNHEY and CDR2 SMNVEV (reference sequence). Trimming cost V 6 bases and J 4 bases, with 6 bases left between them. CDR3 amino acids: CASRYTTGELFF. The CDR3 DNA reads as TGTGCCAGCAGATATACCACCGGGGAGCTGTTTTTT.

This clonotype was found a few times. V usage is TRBV6-1 and J usage is TRBJ2-3; D uncertain. Germline V gene lookup returns CDR1 MNHNS and CDR2 SASEGT. The CDR3 runs to 13 residues. Between the trimmed V and J ends, which lost 11 bases and 0 bases, there was a span of 12 bases. The CDR3 protein is CAVIFSSTDTQYF. Written as DNA, the CDR3 is TGTGCCGTTATTTTTTCTAGCACAGATACGCAGTATTTT.

This clonotype counts as medium-sized (0.01 to 0.1%). V usage is TRBV7-8 and J usage is TRBJ1-4; D uncertain. The germline V and J ends were trimmed by 5 bases and 0 bases, with 7 bases remaining between them. Per germline, CDR1 SGHVS and CDR2 FQNEAQ. This CDR3 is built from 14 residues. The CDR3 is CASSSLATNEKLFF. The CDR3 region has the DNA TGTGCCAGCAGCAGTTTAGCAACTAATGAAAAACTGTTTTTT.

This clonotype was detected a few times. This chain links TRBV6-1 with TRBJ1-1, with D hard to call. The CDR3 runs 14 residues. Between the trimmed V and J ends, which lost 6 bases and 1 base, there was a span of 12 bases. Germline assignment: CDR1 MNHNS and CDR2 SASEGT. CDR3 sequence: CASRKRDANTEAFF. The CDR3 nucleotides are TGTGCCAGCAGGAAACGAGACGCGAACACTGAAGCTTTCTTT.

The chain combines TRBV6-8 with TRBJ2-1, with 9 nucleotides matching TRBD2. The V segment lost 7 bases and the J segment 9 bases; nucleotides outside the gene matches: 19. The CDR3 runs 17 residues. The germline gives CDR1 MNHGY, CDR2 SAAAGT. The chain's CDR3 is CASTPIGGGGARGEQFF. The DNA for the CDR3 is TGTGCCAGCACCCCCATCGGAGGCGGGGGGGCCAGGGGTGAGCAGTTCTTC.

This chain uses TRBV7-9 with TRBJ1-1; D not certain. The CDR3 is 14 amino acids. CDR1 SEHNR and CDR2 FQNEAQ come from the germline V gene (reference sequence). V lost 5 bases and J 4 bases, leaving 14 bases between the germline ends. The CDR3 is CASSALPRGTEAFF. For the CDR3, the DNA is TGTGCCAGCAGCGCGCTTCCCCGGGGCACTGAAGCTTTCTTT. The variable domain in full, with the rest retrieved from reference TRBV7-9 and TRBJ1-1, is DTGVSQNPRHKITKRGQNVTFRCDPISEHNRLYWYRQTLGQGPEFLTYFQNEAQLEKSRLLSDRFSAERPKGSFSTLEIQRTEQGDSAMYLCASSALPRGTEAFFGQGTRLTVV.

The chain couples TRBV6-2 or TRBV6-3 to TRBJ2-1; D is possibly TRBD2 (5 bases). The CDR3 is made up of 12 amino acids. V dropped 9 bases and J dropped 6 bases, with 12 bases sitting between them. Germline V gives CDR1 MNHEY, CDR2 SVGEGT. CDR3 residues: CASARAANEQFF. The DNA of the CDR3 is TGTGCCAGTGCGAGGGCGGCCAATGAGCAGTTCTTC.

The chain combines TRBV11-3 with TRBJ2-1; D not resolved. The CDR3 sequence is 14 residues long. Germline V gene data show CDR1 as SGHNT and CDR2 as YENEEA. The V end lost 0 bases, the J end lost 6 bases, and 9 bases lay between the germline ends. The CDR3 DNA is TGTGCCAGCAGCTTAGATCAGGCGTCCAATGAGCAGTTCTTC. It encodes CASSLDQASNEQFF.

This chain joins TRBV7-3 and TRBJ1-2; perhaps TRBD1 as D (5 bases). The ends were cut back, 2 bases at V and 2 bases at J, with 9 bases in the middle. From germline, CDR1 is SGHTA and CDR2 FQGTGA. The CDR3 runs 14 residues. The CDR3 loop reads CASSLDTGNYGYTF. Written as DNA, the CDR3 is TGTGCCAGCAGCTTAGATACAGGAAACTATGGCTACACCTTC.

V is TRBV24-1 and J is TRBJ2-5; D could derive from TRBD1 or TRBD2 (5 bases each). The CDR3 covers 15 residues. Germline V gene sequence: CDR1 KGHDR, CDR2 SFDVKD. Trimming left V 3 bases short and J 7 bases short, with 17 bases between. CDR3 coding DNA: TGTGCCACCAGTGATCCGACCGGGGCAGAGGGGACCCAGTACTTC. This translates into CATSDPTGAEGTQYF.

This clonotype was seen a handful of times. This chain joins TRBV6-1 and TRBJ2-5; tentatively, D is TRBD1 (5 bases). This CDR3 has 13 amino acids. From germline, CDR1 is MNHNS and CDR2 SASEGT. Between the trimmed V and J ends, which lost 3 bases and 5 bases, there was a span of 10 bases. This CDR3 reads CASSEQGGETQYF. The DNA for the CDR3 is TGTGCCAGCAGTGAGCAGGGTGGGGAGACCCAGTACTTC.

The sample holds a few counts of this clonotype. The rearrangement joins TRBV12-3 or TRBV12-4 to TRBJ1-4; tentatively, D is TRBD1 (5 bases). Trimming pared 3 bases from V and 3 bases from J, leaving 14 bases between. The CDR3 runs 16 residues. The CDR3 DNA sequence: TGTGCCAGCAGTTTCGGCACTTTGGGGGCTAATGAAAAACTGTTTTTT. Its protein product is CASSFGTLGANEKLFF.

This clonotype was counted ten times or more. The chain recombines TRBV7-2 with TRBJ2-2, with D possibly matching TRBD2 (5 bases). Trimming left V 8 bases short and J 0 bases short, with 10 bases between. The CDR3 loop spans 14 amino acids. Germline V gene data show CDR1 as SGHTA and CDR2 as FQGNSA. The CDR3 loop reads CASGGLANTGELFF. In nucleotides, the CDR3 is TGTGCCAGCGGAGGACTTGCGAACACCGGGGAGCTGTTTTTT.

The chain combines TRBV4-2 with TRBJ2-3; no clear D. This CDR3 is 13 amino acids long. Germline CDR1 reads LGHNA; CDR2 reads YNFKEQ. V shed 1 base and J shed 4 bases, with 6 bases lying between them. The CDR3 region has the DNA TGTGCCAGCAGCCAAGGACGCGCAGATACGCAGTATTTT. This codes for CASSQGRADTQYF.

CDR3 sequence (DNA): TGTGCCAGCAGCTTATCGGTTACCGGGGAGCTGTTTTTT. This encodes CASSLSVTGELFF. The chain employs TRBV7-2 and TRBJ2-2; D unclear. The CDR3 runs to 13 residues. V shed 2 bases and J shed 5 bases, with 6 bases lying between them. Germline lookup yields CDR1 SGHTA and CDR2 FQGNSA.

This chain uses TRBV12-3 or TRBV12-4 with TRBJ2-2; D may be TRBD1 (6 bases). The CDR3 length is 15 residues. Between the trimmed V and J ends, which lost 6 bases and 4 bases, there was a span of 15 bases. The CDR3 DNA reads TGTGCCAGCAGCCTTCTAGGGGGAGTCACCGGGGAGCTGTTTTTT. Protein sequence: CASSLLGGVTGELFF.